Presented here are 18 T cell receptor beta chains from one specimen sequenced in a study of shared clonotypes between healthy human individuals. Only in-frame clones appear in the TCRdb table, and some are missing; sequencing was by immunoSEQ multiplex PCR. There are approximately 1,000,000 clones in the sample; 78% occur only once, and more than 0.5% lies in the top ten. The specimen sequenced was memory CD4+ T cells from PBMCs. The subset: CD45RA-negative fraction. Receptors were obtained from a man aged 18 to 29 in good health. Some clones in this sample may be carry-over from other donors' samples.

The CDR3 region has the DNA TGCGCCAGCAGCCAAGAGGGGGTAGCTAACTATGGCTACACCTTC. Its protein product is CASSQEGVANYGYTF. The chain employs TRBV4-1 and TRBJ1-2, with D perhaps TRBD1 (5 bases). The germline V gene encodes CDR1 MGHRA and CDR2 YSYEKL. CDR3 length: 15 residues. V shed 0 bases and J shed 0 bases, with 8 bases lying between them.

The gene calls are TRBV20-1 and TRBJ2-5; no firm D call. Germline assignment: CDR1 DFQATT and CDR2 SNEGSKA (reference sequence). CDR3 length: 10 residues. V lost 3 bases and J 4 bases, leaving 3 bases between the germline ends. The CDR3 sequence is CSARAETQYF. The CDR3 DNA follows: TGCAGTGCTAGGGCAGAGACCCAGTACTTC.

The V and J genes are TRBV29-1 and TRBJ2-5; D uncertain. Near its end, the DNA agrees better with TRBJ2-7, so the J call may be wrong. CDR1 is SQVTM, CDR2 ANQGSEA, per germline. The CDR3 is 11 amino acids. The CDR3 reads CSVGQGNEQYF. CDR3 bases: TGCAGCGTTGGTCAAGGGAACGAGCAGTACTTC.

V usage is TRBV28 and J usage is TRBJ2-2; D is perhaps TRBD2 (6 bases). The V and J ends lost 4 bases and 3 bases respectively, with 15 bases between them. The CDR3 has 16 residues. Germline CDR1 is MDHEN and CDR2 is SYDVKM. CDR3 region: CASSSPGSGYTGELFF. DNA of the CDR3: TGTGCCAGCAGTTCCCCCGGGAGTGGGTACACCGGGGAGCTGTTTTTT.

Points on this clone: Other DNA sequences in the sample encode the same CDR3. The chain recombines TRBV4-1 with TRBJ2-1; D unresolved. The ends were cut back, 1 base at V and 0 bases at J, with 10 bases in the middle. Germline V gives CDR1 MGHRA, CDR2 YSYEKL. This CDR3 is 16 amino acids long. The chain's CDR3 is CASSQVGRSSYNEQFF. DNA for the CDR3: TGCGCCAGCAGCCAAGTAGGTCGAAGCTCCTACAATGAGCAGTTCTTC.

This clone was counted only a few times. The rearrangement links TRBV13 to TRBJ2-1, with a tentative D call TRBD1 (6 bases). The germline gives CDR1 PRHDT, CDR2 FYEKMQ (reference sequence). V was pared by 2 bases and J by 5 bases, with 13 bases between. The CDR3 length is 15 residues. CDR3 DNA sequence: TGTGCCAGCAGCTTACCTGTGAGGGGGAACAATGAGCAGTTCTTC. Residues: CASSLPVRGNNEQFF.

The chain uses TRBV28 and TRBJ1-5, with unresolved D. Germline assignment: CDR1 MDHEN and CDR2 SYDVKM. The CDR3 extends over 14 amino acids. The V end lost 6 bases, the J end lost 4 bases, and 13 bases lay between the germline ends. CDR3 DNA: TGTGCCAGCAGACCCGCGGGGTTTAATCAGCCCCAGCATTTT. This encodes CASRPAGFNQPQHF.

This rearrangement joins TRBV18 to TRBJ2-5; D possibly corresponds to TRBD1 (6 bases). V was clipped by 4 bases and J by 10 bases, with 16 bases between them. Germline assignment: CDR1 KGHSH and CDR2 LQKENI. The CDR3 is 13 residues long. CDR3 DNA sequence: TGTGCCAGCTCACTCGGGATTGAGGGGGACCAGTACTTC. This sequence encodes CASSLGIEGDQYF. Using reference TRBV18 and TRBJ2-5 for the parts outside the CDR3, the full variable domain is NAGVMQNPRHLVRRRGQEARLRCSPMKGHSHVYWYRQLPEEGLKFMVYLQKENIIDESGMPKERFSAEFPKEGPSILRIQQVVRGDSAAYFCASSLGIEGDQYFGPGTRLLVL.

This chain links TRBV6-5 with TRBJ2-2; TRBD1 might be the D (6 bases). The CDR3 extends over 16 amino acids. CDR1 is MNHEY, CDR2 SVGAGI, per germline. The germline V and J ends were trimmed by 3 bases and 3 bases, with 14 bases remaining between them. CDR3 bases: TGTGCCAGCAGTTATTGGGGGACAATCCACACCGGGGAGCTGTTTTTT. As protein: CASSYWGTIHTGELFF.

The chain is built from TRBV7-3 and TRBJ2-2; D is uncertain. Germline CDR1 reads SGHTA; CDR2 reads FQGTGA. With 2 bases removed from V and 7 bases from J, the gap between germline ends came to 17 bases. CDR3 length: 16 residues. CDR3 nucleotide sequence: TGTGCCAGCAGCTTAGAGTTTCCCGGGTTGAGCGGGGAGCTGTTTTTT. Translated: CASSLEFPGLSGELFF. The entire variable domain, with the rest obtained from reference TRBV7-3 and TRBJ2-2, is as follows: GAGVSQTPSNKVTEKGKYVELRCDPISGHTALYWYRQSLGQGPEFLIYFQGTGAADDSGLPNDRFFAVRPEGSVSTLKIQRTERGDSAVYLCASSLEFPGLSGELFFGEGSRLTVL.

Comment on this clone: Additional DNA sequences in this sample encode the identical CDR3. V usage is TRBV30 and J usage is TRBJ2-7, with TRBD1 matching 8 bases. The CDR3 consists of 13 residues. Germline trimming cut 1 base from V and 5 bases from J; bases unmatched to any gene: 4. Germline CDR1 is GTSNPN and CDR2 is SVGIG (reference sequence). CDR3 sequence (DNA): TGTGCCTGGAGTGGGACAGGGAGTAACGAGCAGTACTTC. Translated: CAWSGTGSNEQYF.

The chain carries TRBV2 and TRBJ2-2, with 10 bases matching TRBD2. The CDR3 runs 16 residues. The ends lost 3 bases at V and 5 bases at J; junction bases unmatched: 6. Germline loops: CDR1 SNHLY, CDR2 FYNNEI. The CDR3 DNA reads as TGTGCCAGCAGTGATCTAGCGGGAGTTCTAACCGGGGAGCTGTTTTTT. Amino acids: CASSDLAGVLTGELFF.

The chain employs TRBV5-1 and TRBJ2-3; D gene unclear. The CDR3 spans 14 residues. The germline CDR1 and CDR2 sequences are SGHRS and YFSETQ. Trimming cost V 2 bases and J 4 bases, with 11 bases left between them. The chain's CDR3 is CASSFFIGPDTQYF. The CDR3 DNA sequence: TGCGCCAGCAGCTTCTTCATAGGCCCAGATACGCAGTATTTT.

V is TRBV19 and J is TRBJ1-5, with a tentative D call TRBD1 (6 bases). CDR3 length: 14 residues. CDR1 and CDR2 (germline): LNHDA, SQIVND (reference sequence). V gave up 8 bases and J gave up 3 bases, with 14 bases separating them. The CDR3 DNA follows: TGTGCCAGTGGTACCCCAGGGGTCAATCAGCCCCAGCATTTT. The encoded protein is CASGTPGVNQPQHF.

The chain recombines TRBV6-1 with TRBJ2-5; D gene uncertain. This CDR3 is 13 amino acids long. The germline CDR1 and CDR2 sequences are MNHNS and SASEGT. V lost 4 bases to trimming and J lost 5 bases, with 11 bases between them. CDR3 sequence: CASSVNSGETQYF. DNA for the CDR3: TGTGCCAGCAGTGTGAACAGTGGGGAGACCCAGTACTTC.

V usage is TRBV6-6 and J usage is TRBJ2-1; D is perhaps TRBD2 (5 bases). Looked up from germline, CDR1 is MNHNY and CDR2 is SVGAGI (reference sequence). V lost 5 bases and J 8 bases, leaving 22 bases between the germline ends. The CDR3 length is 16 residues. This chain's CDR3 is CASSRRLVGRVDEQFF. The CDR3 DNA reads as TGTGCCAGCAGTCGGCGGCTTGTGGGGAGAGTTGATGAGCAGTTCTTC.

The CDR3 reads CASSQGTGDRFQPQHF. The CDR3 coding sequence is TGTGCCAGCAGCCAAGGAACAGGGGACCGTTTTCAGCCCCAGCATTTT. V usage is TRBV4-2 and J usage is TRBJ1-5; 7 nucleotides agree with TRBD1. The J segment lost 6 bases and the V segment lost 1 base, leaving 9 bases of the junction unmatched. Germline lookup yields CDR1 LGHNA and CDR2 YNFKEQ. The CDR3 has 16 amino acids.

Regarding this clone: Other DNA sequences from this sample encode an identical CDR3 as well. This chain joins TRBV5-1 and TRBJ2-7; 9 bases map to TRBD1. CDR3 length: 14 residues. The J segment lost 3 bases and the V segment lost 2 bases, leaving 3 bases of the junction unmatched. CDR1 and CDR2 from the germline V gene are SGHRS and YFSETQ. Written as DNA, the CDR3 is TGCGCCAGCAGCTTAGGACAGGGGAGCTACGAGCAGTACTTC. Protein sequence: CASSLGQGSYEQYF.